The 14 T cell receptor beta chains below come from one sample, sequenced in a study of cytomegalovirus exposure and HLA in healthy donors. The PCR used 60 Vbeta and 13 Jbeta primers. The assay was immunoSEQ multiplex PCR, and TCRdb's table has in-frame clones only and misses some. This sample's table has fewer than 200,000 clones. Sequencing input: PBMCs. The receptors shown here come from a man aged 25-45 years in good health and CMV-seronegative.

J is TRBJ2-7 and V is TRBV12-5, with 15 bases fitting TRBD2. Germline V gene sequence: CDR1 LGHNT, CDR2 FRNRAP. With V trimmed by 5 bases and J by 5 bases, 4 bases remained unmatched. The CDR3 covers 15 residues. CDR3 in amino acids: CASGTGLAGGNEQYF. CDR3 in DNA: TGTGCTAGTGGTACTGGACTAGCGGGGGGGAACGAGCAGTACTTC.

CDR3 bases: TGTGCCAGCAGCTTGGACGGGGACTACGAGCAGTACTTC. Translated: CASSLDGDYEQYF. The V and J genes are TRBV5-4 and TRBJ2-7; possibly TRBD2 for D (5 bases). CDR1 SGHNT and CDR2 YYREEE come from the germline V gene (reference sequence). This CDR3 region has 13 residues. V lost 0 bases to trimming and J lost 3 bases, with 7 bases between them.

This chain's CDR3 is CATSRVEETQYF. In nucleotides, the CDR3 is TGTGCCACCAGCAGAGTCGAAGAGACCCAGTACTTC. The chain links TRBV15 to TRBJ2-5; D is unclear. CDR3 length equals 12 residues. V was clipped by 1 base and J by 3 bases, with 3 bases between them. Germline V gene sequence: CDR1 LNHNV, CDR2 YYDKDF (reference sequence).

The chain couples TRBV5-1 to TRBJ2-6; possible D gene TRBD2, 6 bases. The CDR3 has 15 residues. Germline CDR1 is SGHRS and CDR2 is YFSETQ. V was pared by 2 bases and J by 4 bases, with 10 bases between. CDR3 region: CASSLGGAGANVLTF. The CDR3 DNA follows: TGCGCCAGCAGCTTAGGAGGGGCCGGGGCCAACGTCCTGACTTTC.

V is TRBV30 and J is TRBJ1-5; a weak D match, TRBD1 (6 bases). The CDR3 consists of 15 residues. Germline values: CDR1 GTSNPN, CDR2 SVGIG (reference sequence). With 1 base removed from V and 4 bases from J, the gap between germline ends came to 14 bases. CDR3 sequence: CAWSAGDASNQPQHF. Written as DNA, the CDR3 is TGTGCCTGGAGTGCAGGGGACGCCTCAAATCAGCCCCAGCATTTT.

The chain combines TRBV15 with TRBJ2-1; 7 bases line up with TRBD2. Trimming cost V 0 bases and J 10 bases; bases outside gene matches: 6. This CDR3 has 14 amino acids. The germline CDR1 and CDR2 sequences are LNHNV and YYDKDF (reference sequence). The CDR3: CATSRDRLAVEQFF. The CDR3, as DNA: TGTGCCACCAGCAGAGACAGACTAGCTGTGGAGCAGTTCTTC.

V is TRBV9 and J is TRBJ2-4; 12 bases line up with TRBD1. The CDR3 runs 16 residues. Per germline, CDR1 SGDLS and CDR2 YYNGEE. V dropped 3 bases and J dropped 6; count of bases not matched to a gene: 7. CDR3 sequence reads: CASSAGTGGEGNIQYF. The CDR3 DNA reads TGTGCCAGCAGCGCGGGGACAGGGGGCGAAGGAAACATTCAGTACTTC.

The chain carries TRBV7-2 and TRBJ2-3; D gene uncertain. The germline V gene has CDR1 SGHTA and CDR2 FQGNSA. V lost 1 base and J 4 bases, leaving 12 bases between the germline ends. CDR3 length: 15 amino acids. The CDR3 sequence: CASSLVSDAADTQYF. The CDR3 bases are TGTGCCAGCAGCTTAGTCTCTGACGCGGCAGATACGCAGTATTTT.

The chain joins TRBV9 to TRBJ2-2, with 7 positions matching TRBD2. V was pared by 1 base and J by 4 bases, with 4 bases of the junction left unmatched. Germline CDR1 is SGDLS and CDR2 is YYNGEE. This CDR3 comprises 15 residues. CDR3 DNA sequence: TGTGCCAGCAGCGTACAGCGGGGTAGCACCGGGGAGCTGTTTTTT. The encoded protein is CASSVQRGSTGELFF.

The chain combines TRBV28 with TRBJ2-1; possible D gene TRBD1, 6 bases. Germline values: CDR1 MDHEN, CDR2 SYDVKM. CDR3 length: 15 residues. V shed 6 bases and J shed 2 bases, with 14 bases lying between them. In nucleotides, the CDR3 is TGTGCCAGCAGCCCTGGGGACACAGCCTACAATGAGCAGTTCTTC. The encoded protein is CASSPGDTAYNEQFF.

The chain has TRBV27 and TRBJ2-3; TRBD2 agrees at 10 bases. V lost 4 bases and J lost 4; bases outside the gene matches: 17. This CDR3 is 19 amino acids long. CDR1 and CDR2 from the germline V gene are MNHEY and SMNVEV (reference sequence). The CDR3 DNA reads TGTGCCAGCAGTTATGGATTAGGGAAAGCGGGAGGGCCCCCAGATACGCAGTATTTT. Its translation: CASSYGLGKAGGPPDTQYF.

V usage is TRBV7-2 and J usage is TRBJ2-1; D is perhaps TRBD2 (6 bases). Germline CDR1 and CDR2: SGHTA and FQGNSA. V dropped 5 bases and J dropped 7 bases, with 15 bases sitting between them. CDR3 length equals 14 residues. CDR3 DNA: TGTGCCAGCAGCCCGGGACTCTTGGGGAATGAGCAGTTCTTC. This codes for CASSPGLLGNEQFF.

Of note for this clone: Distinct nucleotide sequences in the sample also encode this CDR3. The genes are TRBV7-2 and TRBJ2-7; unclear D gene. CDR1 is SGHTA, CDR2 FQGNSA, per germline. This CDR3 comprises 14 residues. Trimming removed 1 base from V and 0 bases from J, with 7 bases in between. CDR3 region: CASSLVGTSYEQYF. The CDR3 region has the DNA TGTGCCAGCAGCTTAGTGGGCACCTCCTACGAGCAGTACTTC. Full variable domain (missing parts from reference TRBV7-2 and TRBJ2-7): GAGVSQSPSNKVTEKGKDVELRCDPISGHTALYWYRQSLGQGLEFLIYFQGNSAPDKSGLPSDRFSAERTGGSVSTLTIQRTQQEDSAVYLCASSLVGTSYEQYFGPGTRLTVT.

The genes are TRBV4-2 and TRBJ2-1; 7 bases are a match to TRBD2. The V segment lost 3 bases and the J segment 3 bases; nucleotides outside the gene matches: 5. The length of the CDR3 is 15 residues. Germline CDR1 and CDR2: LGHNA and YNFKEQ. Here the CDR3 DNA reads TGTGCCAGCAGCCAGGGTACTAGCGTCTACAATGAGCAGTTCTTC. Its translation is CASSQGTSVYNEQFF.